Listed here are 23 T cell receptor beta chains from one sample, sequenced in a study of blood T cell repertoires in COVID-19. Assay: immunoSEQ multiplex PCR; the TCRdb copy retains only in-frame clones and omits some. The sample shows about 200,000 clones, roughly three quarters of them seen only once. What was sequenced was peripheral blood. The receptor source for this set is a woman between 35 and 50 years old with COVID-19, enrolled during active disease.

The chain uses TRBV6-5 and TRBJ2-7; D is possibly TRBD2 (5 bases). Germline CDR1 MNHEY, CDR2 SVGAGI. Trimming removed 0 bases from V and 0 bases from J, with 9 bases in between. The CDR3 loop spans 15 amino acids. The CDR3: CASSYSLGNSYEQYF. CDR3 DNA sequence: TGTGCCAGCAGTTACTCGCTCGGGAACTCCTACGAGCAGTACTTC.

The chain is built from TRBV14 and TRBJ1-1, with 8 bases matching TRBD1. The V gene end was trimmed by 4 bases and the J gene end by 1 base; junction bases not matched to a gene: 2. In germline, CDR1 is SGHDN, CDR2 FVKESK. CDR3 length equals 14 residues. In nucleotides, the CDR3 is TGTGCCAGCAGCCCCGGGACAGGGAACACTGAAGCTTTCTTT. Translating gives CASSPGTGNTEAFF.

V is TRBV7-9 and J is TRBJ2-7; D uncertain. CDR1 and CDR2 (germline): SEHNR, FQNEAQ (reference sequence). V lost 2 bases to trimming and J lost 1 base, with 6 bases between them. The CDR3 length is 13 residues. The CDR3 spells CASSLPGSYEQYF. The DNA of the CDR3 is TGTGCCAGCAGCTTACCAGGTTCCTACGAGCAGTACTTC.

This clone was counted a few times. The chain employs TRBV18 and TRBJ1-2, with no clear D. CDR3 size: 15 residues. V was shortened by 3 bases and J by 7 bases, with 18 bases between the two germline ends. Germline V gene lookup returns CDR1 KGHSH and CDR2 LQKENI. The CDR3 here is CASSPREGRTVGYTF. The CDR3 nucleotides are TGTGCCAGCTCACCGAGGGAAGGGAGAACAGTTGGCTACACCTTC.

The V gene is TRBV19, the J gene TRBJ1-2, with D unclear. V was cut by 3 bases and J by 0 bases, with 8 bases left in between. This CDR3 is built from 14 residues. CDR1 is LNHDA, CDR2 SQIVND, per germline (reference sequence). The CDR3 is CASSIGGTNYGYTF. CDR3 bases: TGTGCCAGTAGTATCGGCGGAACTAACTATGGCTACACCTTC.

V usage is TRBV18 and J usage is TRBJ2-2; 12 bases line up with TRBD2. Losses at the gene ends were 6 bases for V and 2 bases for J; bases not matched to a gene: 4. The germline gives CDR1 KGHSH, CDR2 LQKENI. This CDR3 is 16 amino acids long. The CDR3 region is CASSQTSGGNTGELFF. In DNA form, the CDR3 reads TGTGCCAGCTCCCAGACTAGCGGGGGAAACACCGGGGAGCTGTTTTTT.

For the CDR3, the DNA is TGTGCCAGCAGTTACGAGACAGGCTACAATGAGCAGTTCTTC. Translating gives CASSYETGYNEQFF. V is TRBV6-5 and J is TRBJ2-1; perhaps TRBD1 as D (6 bases). Trimming took off 2 bases at V and 3 bases at J, with 8 bases between the two ends. Germline values: CDR1 MNHEY, CDR2 SVGAGI. The CDR3 sequence is 14 residues long.

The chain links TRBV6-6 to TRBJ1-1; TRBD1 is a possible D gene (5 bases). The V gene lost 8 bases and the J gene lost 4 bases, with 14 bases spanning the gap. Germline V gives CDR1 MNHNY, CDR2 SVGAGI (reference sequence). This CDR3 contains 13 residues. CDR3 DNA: TGTGCCAGCGAGAAAGGTAGGGGCACTGAAGCTTTCTTT. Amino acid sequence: CASEKGRGTEAFF.

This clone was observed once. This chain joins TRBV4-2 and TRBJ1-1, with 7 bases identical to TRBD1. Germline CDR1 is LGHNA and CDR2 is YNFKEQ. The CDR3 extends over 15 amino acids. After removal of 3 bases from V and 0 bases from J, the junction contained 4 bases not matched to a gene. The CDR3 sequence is CASSQATGLNTEAFF. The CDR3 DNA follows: TGTGCCAGCAGCCAGGCGACAGGGCTGAACACTGAAGCTTTCTTT.

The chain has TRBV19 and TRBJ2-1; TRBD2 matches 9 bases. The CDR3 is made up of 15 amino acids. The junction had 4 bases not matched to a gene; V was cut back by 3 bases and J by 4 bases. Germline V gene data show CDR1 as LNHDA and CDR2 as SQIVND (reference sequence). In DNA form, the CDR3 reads TGTGCCAGTAGTATTTCGAGCGGGGGGTACAATGAGCAGTTCTTC. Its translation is CASSISSGGYNEQFF.

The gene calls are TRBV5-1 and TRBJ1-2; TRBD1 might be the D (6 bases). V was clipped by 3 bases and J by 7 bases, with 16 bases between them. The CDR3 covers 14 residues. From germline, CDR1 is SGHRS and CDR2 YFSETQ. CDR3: CASSSTGTTGGYTF. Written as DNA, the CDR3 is TGCGCCAGCAGCTCGACCGGGACAACGGGTGGCTACACCTTC. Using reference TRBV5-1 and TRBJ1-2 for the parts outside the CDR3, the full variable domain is KAGVTQTPRYLIKTRGQQVTLSCSPISGHRSVSWYQQTPGQGLQFLFEYFSETQRNKGNFPGRFSGRQFSNSRSEMNVSTLELGDSALYLCASSSTGTTGGYTFGSGTRLTVV.

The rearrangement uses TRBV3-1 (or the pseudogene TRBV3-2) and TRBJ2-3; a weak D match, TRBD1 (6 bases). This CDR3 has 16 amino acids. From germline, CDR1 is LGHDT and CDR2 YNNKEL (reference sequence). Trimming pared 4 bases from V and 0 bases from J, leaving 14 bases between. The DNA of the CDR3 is TGTGCCAGCAGCCCCTTAGGGGGATCCAGCACAGATACGCAGTATTTT. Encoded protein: CASSPLGGSSTDTQYF.

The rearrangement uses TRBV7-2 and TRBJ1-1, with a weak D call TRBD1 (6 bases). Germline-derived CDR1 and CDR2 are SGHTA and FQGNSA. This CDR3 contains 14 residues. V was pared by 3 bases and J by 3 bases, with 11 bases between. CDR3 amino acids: CASSFGGQYTEAFF. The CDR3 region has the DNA TGTGCCAGCAGCTTCGGCGGACAGTACACTGAAGCTTTCTTT.

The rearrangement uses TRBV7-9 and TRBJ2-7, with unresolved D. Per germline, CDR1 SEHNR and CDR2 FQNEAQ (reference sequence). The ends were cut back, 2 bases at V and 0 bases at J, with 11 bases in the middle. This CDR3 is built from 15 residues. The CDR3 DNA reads TGTGCCAGCAGCTTATTTCGCCAGTACTCCTACGAGCAGTACTTC. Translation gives CASSLFRQYSYEQYF.

The CDR3 DNA is TGTGCCAGCTCATCTCGGTCGAGTAACCAAGAGACCCAGTACTTC. This translates into CASSSRSSNQETQYF. The gene calls are TRBV18 and TRBJ2-5; D is ambiguous. The CDR3 totals 15 residues. Germline V lookup: CDR1 KGHSH, CDR2 LQKENI. The V gene lost 5 bases and the J gene lost 0 bases, with 13 bases spanning the gap.

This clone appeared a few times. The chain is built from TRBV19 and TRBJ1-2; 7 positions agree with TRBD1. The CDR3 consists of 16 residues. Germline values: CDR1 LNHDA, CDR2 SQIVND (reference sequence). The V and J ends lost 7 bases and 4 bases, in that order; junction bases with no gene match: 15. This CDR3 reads CASKDLGQTTSYGYTF. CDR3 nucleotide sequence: TGTGCCAGTAAAGACCTGGGACAGACCACCTCCTATGGCTACACCTTC.

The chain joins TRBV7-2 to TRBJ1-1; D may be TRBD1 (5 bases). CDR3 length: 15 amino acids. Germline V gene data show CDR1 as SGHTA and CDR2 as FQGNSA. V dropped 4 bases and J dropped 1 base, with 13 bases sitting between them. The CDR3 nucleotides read TGTGCCAGCAGCTCCCGGACAAAGAGGAACACTGAAGCTTTCTTT. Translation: CASSSRTKRNTEAFF.

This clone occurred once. The CDR3 here is CASSPQGVGYEQYF. For the CDR3, the DNA is TGCGCCAGCAGTCCACAGGGGGTAGGTTACGAGCAGTACTTC. The gene calls are TRBV10-1 and TRBJ2-7, with 8 positions matching TRBD1. Germline V lookup: CDR1 WNHNN, CDR2 SYGVQD (reference sequence). The V segment lost 5 bases and the J segment 4 bases; nucleotides outside the gene matches: 7. The CDR3 length is 14 residues.

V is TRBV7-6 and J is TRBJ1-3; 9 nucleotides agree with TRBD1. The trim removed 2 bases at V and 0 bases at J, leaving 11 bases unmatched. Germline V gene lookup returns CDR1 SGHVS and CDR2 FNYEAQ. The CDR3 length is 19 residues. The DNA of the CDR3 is TGTGCCAGCAGCTTATTCCGTCCGGGACAGGGATACTCTGGAAACACCATATATTTT. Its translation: CASSLFRPGQGYSGNTIYF.

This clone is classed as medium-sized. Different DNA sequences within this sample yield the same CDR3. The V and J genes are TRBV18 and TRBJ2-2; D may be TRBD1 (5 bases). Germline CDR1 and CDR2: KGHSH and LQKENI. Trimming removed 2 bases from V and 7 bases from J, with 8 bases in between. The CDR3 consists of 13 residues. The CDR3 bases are TGTGCCAGCTCACCATCAAGGGGCGGGGAGCTGTTTTTT. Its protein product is CASSPSRGGELFF.

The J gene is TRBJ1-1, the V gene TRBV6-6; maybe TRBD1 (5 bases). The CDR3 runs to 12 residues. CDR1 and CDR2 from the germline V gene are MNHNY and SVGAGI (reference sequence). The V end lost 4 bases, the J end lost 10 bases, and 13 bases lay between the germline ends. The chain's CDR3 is CASSSDSRLAFF. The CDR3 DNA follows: TGTGCCAGCAGTTCTGACAGCCGACTAGCTTTCTTT.

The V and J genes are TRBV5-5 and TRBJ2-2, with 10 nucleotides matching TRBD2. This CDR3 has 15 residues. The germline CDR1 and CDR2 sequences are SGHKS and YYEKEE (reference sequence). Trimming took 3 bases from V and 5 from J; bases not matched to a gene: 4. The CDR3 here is CASSSGLAATGELFF. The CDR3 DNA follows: TGTGCCAGCAGCTCTGGACTAGCGGCAACCGGGGAGCTGTTTTTT.

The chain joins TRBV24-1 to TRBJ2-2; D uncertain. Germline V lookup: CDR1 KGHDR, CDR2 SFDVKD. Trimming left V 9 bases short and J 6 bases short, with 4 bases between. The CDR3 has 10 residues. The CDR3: CATSSGELFF. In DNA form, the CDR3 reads TGTGCCACCTCTTCCGGGGAGCTGTTTTTT.